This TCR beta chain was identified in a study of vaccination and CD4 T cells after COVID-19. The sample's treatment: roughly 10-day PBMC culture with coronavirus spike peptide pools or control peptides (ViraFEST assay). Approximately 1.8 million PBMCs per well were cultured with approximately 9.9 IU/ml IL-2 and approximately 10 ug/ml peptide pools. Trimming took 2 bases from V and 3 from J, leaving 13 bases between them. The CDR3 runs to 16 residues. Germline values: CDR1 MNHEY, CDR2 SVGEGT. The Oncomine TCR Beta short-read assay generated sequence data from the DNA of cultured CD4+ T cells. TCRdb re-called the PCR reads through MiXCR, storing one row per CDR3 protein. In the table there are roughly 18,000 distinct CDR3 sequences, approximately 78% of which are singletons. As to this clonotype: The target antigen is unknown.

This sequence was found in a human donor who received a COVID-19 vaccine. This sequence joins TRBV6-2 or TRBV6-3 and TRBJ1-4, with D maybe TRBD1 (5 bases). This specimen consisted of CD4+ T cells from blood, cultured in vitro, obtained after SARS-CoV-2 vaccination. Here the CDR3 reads CASSYVQGSPNEKLFF. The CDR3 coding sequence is TGTGCCAGCAGTTACGTGCAGGGTTCCCCTAATGAAAAACTGTTTTTT.